The TCR beta chain described here comes from a study of graft-versus-host responses after intestinal transplantation. Study-level points and caveats: Patients who carried graft-donor T cell macrochimerism also had high graft-versus-host to host-versus-graft clonal ratios in their allografts.

Sequencing was performed with immunoSEQ multiplex PCR; in TCRdb, only in-frame clones are kept and a portion is missing. This table holds 100,000 or so clones, about 93% found once. A word on this clone: The target antigen is unknown.

This CDR3 is built from 17 residues. Germline CDR1 is MGHRA and CDR2 is YSYEKL. V lost 0 bases to trimming and J lost 3 bases; unmatched junction nucleotides: 3. The sample was unstimulated CD8+ T cells sorted from spleen or lymph node cells, taken before transplant. The sequence derives from a human donor who was the organ donor for an intestinal transplant. The chain couples TRBV4-1 to TRBJ2-5; 14 nucleotides match TRBD2. CDR3 residues: CASSQDEGLAGEETQYF. The CDR3 DNA reads as TGCGCCAGCAGCCAAGACGAGGGACTAGCGGGGGAAGAGACCCAGTACTTC.